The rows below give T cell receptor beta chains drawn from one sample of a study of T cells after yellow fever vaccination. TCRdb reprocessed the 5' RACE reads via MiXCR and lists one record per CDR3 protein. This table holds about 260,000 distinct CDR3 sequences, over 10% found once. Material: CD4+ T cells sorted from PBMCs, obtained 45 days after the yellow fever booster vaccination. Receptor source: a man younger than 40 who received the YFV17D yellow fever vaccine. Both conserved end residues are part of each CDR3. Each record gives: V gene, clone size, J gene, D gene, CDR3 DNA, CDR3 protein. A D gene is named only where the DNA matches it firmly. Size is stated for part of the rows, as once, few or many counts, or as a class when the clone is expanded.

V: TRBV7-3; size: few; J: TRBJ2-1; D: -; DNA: TGTGCCAGCAGCTTAAGACTACACAATGAGCAGTTCTTC; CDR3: CASSLRLHNEQFF
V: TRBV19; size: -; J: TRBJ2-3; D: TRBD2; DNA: TGTGCCAGTAGTACGGGACTAGCGCTTAGCACAGATACGCAGTATTTT; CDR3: CASSTGLALSTDTQYF
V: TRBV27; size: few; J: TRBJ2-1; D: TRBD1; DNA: TGTGCCAGCAGGATAGGGACAGGGTTTCGCGATGAGCAGTTCTTC; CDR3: CASRIGTGFRDEQFF
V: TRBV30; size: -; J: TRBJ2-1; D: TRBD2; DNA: TGTGCCTCGCGGAGCGGGAGGGGAGGAAACAATGAGCAGTTCTTC; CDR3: CASRSGRGGNNEQFF
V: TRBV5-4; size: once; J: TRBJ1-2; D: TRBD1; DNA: TGTGCCAGCAGCGGACAGGGGTCGTATGGCTACACCTTC; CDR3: CASSGQGSYGYTF
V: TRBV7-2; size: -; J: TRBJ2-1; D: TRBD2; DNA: TGTGCCAGCAGCTTAGCCGGGACTAGCGGATCCTACAATGAGCAGTTCTTC; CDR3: CASSLAGTSGSYNEQFF
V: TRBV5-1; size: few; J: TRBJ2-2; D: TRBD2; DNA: TGCGCCAGCAGCTTCCTGGCGGGAGGGCTCTCCGGGGAGCTGTTTTTT; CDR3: CASSFLAGGLSGELFF
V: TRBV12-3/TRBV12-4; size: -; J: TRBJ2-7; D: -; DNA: TGTGCCAGCGGGGGGACTCTTACCTACGAGCAGTACTTC; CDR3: CASGGTLTYEQYF
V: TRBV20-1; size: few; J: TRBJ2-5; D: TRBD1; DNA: TGCAGTGCTCGCCGGGACAGGGACCAAGAGACCCAGTACTTC; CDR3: CSARRDRDQETQYF
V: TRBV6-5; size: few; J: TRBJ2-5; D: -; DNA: TGTGCCAGCAGTTACTCGATGGCAGGGGGGGCCCAGTACTTC; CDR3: CASSYSMAGGAQYF
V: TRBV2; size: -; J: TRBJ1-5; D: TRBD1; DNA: TGTGCCAGCAAAGATACAGGGGGCAATCAGCCCCAGCATTTT; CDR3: CASKDTGGNQPQHF
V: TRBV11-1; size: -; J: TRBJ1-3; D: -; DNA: TGTGCCACCGGGGGCCAGACTGGAAACACCATATATTTT; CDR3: CATGGQTGNTIYF
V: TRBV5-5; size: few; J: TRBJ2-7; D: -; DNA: TGTGCCAGCAGCTTGTGGCACGAGCAGTACTTC; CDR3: CASSLWHEQYF
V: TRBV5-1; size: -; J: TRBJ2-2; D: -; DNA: TGCGCCACCCGGGACACGGATGCTTGGAACACCGGGGAGCTGTTTTTT; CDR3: CATRDTDAWNTGELFF
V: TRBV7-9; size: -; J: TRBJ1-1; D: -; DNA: TGTGCCAGCAGCTTACAGGGACCGAACACTGAAGCTTTCTTT; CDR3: CASSLQGPNTEAFF
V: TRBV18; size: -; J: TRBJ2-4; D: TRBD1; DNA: TGTGCCAGCTCACCACAGGGGGCGTCTCAAAGAGGAAACATTCAGTACTTC; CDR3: CASSPQGASQRGNIQYF
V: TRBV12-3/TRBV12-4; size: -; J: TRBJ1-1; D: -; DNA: TGTGCCGGCATGGGGGCAGGCCCCAGGGGGAACACTGAAGCTTTCTTT; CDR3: CAGMGAGPRGNTEAFF
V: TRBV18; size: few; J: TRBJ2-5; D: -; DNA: TGTGCCAGCTCGAAGGAGGTAGCGGTAATAGAGACCCAGTACTTC; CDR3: CASSKEVAVIETQYF
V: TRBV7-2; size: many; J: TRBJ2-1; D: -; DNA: TGTGCCAGCAGCTTACTTTCGACTGGATCCTACAATGAGCAGTTCTTC; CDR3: CASSLLSTGSYNEQFF
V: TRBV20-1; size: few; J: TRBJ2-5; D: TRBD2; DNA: TGCAGTGCTAGAGAGGGACTAGCGGAGGCGGGGACCCAGTACTTC; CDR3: CSAREGLAEAGTQYF
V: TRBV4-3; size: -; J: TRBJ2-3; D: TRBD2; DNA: TGCGCCAGCAGCCAACTAGCGGGAGGTGGGGATACGCAGTATTTT; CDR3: CASSQLAGGGDTQYF
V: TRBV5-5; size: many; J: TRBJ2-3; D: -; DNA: TGTGCCAGCAGCTCAGCGGTTAGCACAGATACGCAGTATTTT; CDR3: CASSSAVSTDTQYF
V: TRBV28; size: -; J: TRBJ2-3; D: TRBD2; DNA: TGTGCCAGCAGTCCCTCCGGGACTAGCGACACAGATACGCAGTATTTT; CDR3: CASSPSGTSDTDTQYF
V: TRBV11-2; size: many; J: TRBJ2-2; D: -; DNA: TGTGCCAGCAGTTTGGACGGACCGAACACCGGGGAGCTGTTTTTT; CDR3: CASSLDGPNTGELFF
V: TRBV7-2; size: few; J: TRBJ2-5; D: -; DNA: TGTGCCAGCAGCTTGGGGGGGGCCTTCCAAGAGACCCAGTACTTC; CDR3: CASSLGGAFQETQYF
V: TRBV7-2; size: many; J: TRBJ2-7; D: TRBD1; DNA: TGTGCCAGCAGCAGGGGACAGGGCGCAAGGCACGAGCAGTACTTC; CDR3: CASSRGQGARHEQYF
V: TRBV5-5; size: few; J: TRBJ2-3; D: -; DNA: TGTGCCAGCAGCTTGAGGGGGACCCCTAGCACAGATACGCAGTATTTT; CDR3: CASSLRGTPSTDTQYF
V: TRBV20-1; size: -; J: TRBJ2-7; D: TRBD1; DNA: TGCAGTGCTTTTTCGGGACAGACCTACGAGCAGTACTTC; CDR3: CSAFSGQTYEQYF
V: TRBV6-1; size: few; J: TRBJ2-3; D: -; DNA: TGTGCCAGCAGGAGGGAAAGAGGTACAGATACGCAGTATTTT; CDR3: CASRRERGTDTQYF
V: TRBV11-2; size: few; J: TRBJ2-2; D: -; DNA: TGTGCCAGCAGCTTAGACATGTTGGCGAACACCGGGGAGCTGTTTTTT; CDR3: CASSLDMLANTGELFF
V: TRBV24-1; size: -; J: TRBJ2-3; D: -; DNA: TGTGCCACCAGTGATTCCGCGCGGACAGCTAGCACAGATACGCAGTATTTT; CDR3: CATSDSARTASTDTQYF
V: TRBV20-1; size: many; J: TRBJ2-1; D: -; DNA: TGCAGTGCTAGCTCCAATGAGCAGTTCTTC; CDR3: CSASSNEQFF
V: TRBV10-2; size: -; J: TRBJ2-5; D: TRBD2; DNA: TGCGCCAGCCGTTCCTCTAGCGGGAGAGTCATAGAGACCCAGTACTTC; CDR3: CASRSSSGRVIETQYF
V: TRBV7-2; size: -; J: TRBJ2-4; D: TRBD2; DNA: TGTGCCAGCAGCTTATATCCCGGGACTAACCGTATTCAGTACTTC; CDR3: CASSLYPGTNRIQYF
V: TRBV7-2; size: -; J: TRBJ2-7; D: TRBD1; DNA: TGTGCCAGCAGCTTAGGGGACAGGGGTTTTTCGGAGTACTTC; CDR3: CASSLGDRGFSEYF
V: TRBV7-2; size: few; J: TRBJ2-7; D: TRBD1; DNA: TGTGCCAGCAGCTTGGGCTCGACAGGGGGTCGCGAGCAGTACTTC; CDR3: CASSLGSTGGREQYF
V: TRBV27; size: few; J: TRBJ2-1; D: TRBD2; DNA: TGTGCCAGCAGTAACAAGCGGGAGGGCCGCTATGAGCAGTTCTTC; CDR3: CASSNKREGRYEQFF
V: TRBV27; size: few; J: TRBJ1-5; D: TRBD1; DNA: TGTGCCAGCAGAAAGGACAGGGTCCCTAATCAGCCCCAGCATTTT; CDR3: CASRKDRVPNQPQHF
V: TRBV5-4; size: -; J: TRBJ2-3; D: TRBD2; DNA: TGTGCCAGCAGCACGTCCGGGACTAGTGGCACAGATACGCAGTATTTT; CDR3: CASSTSGTSGTDTQYF
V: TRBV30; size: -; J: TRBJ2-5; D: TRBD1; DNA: TGTGCCTGGAGTGTGGCAGGGGGCGCGACCCAGTACTTC; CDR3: CAWSVAGGATQYF
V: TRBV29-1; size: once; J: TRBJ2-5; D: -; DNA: TGCAGCGTTGACATTCAAGAGACCCAGTACTTC; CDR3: CSVDIQETQYF
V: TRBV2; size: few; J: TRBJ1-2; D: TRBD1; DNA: TGTGCCAGCACCTCAGGGGGGGTTGGCTACACCTTC; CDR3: CASTSGGVGYTF
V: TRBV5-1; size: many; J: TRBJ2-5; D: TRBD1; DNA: TGCGCCAGCAGCTACAGGGGCGTGGAGACCCAGTACTTC; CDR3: CASSYRGVETQYF
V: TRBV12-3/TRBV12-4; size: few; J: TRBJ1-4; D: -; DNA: TGTGCCAGCAGTTTACAGGCCCCGGGTGAAAAACTGTTTTTT; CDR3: CASSLQAPGEKLFF
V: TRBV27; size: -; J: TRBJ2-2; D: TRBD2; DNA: TGTGCCAGCAGTTTATTAAGGACTAGCGGGTACACCGGGGAGCTGTTTTTT; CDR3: CASSLLRTSGYTGELFF
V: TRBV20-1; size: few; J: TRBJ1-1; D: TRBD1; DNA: TGCAGTGCTGGAAGGACAGGGTCGGGGAAAGCTTTCTTT; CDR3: CSAGRTGSGKAFF